The source of this TCR beta chain is a study of T cell repertoires in cytomegalovirus infection. This clonotype was observed a few times. TCRdb reprocessed the reads via MiXCR and lists one record per CDR3 protein. The data hold around 260,000 distinct CDR3 sequences, with 20% to 30% observed a single time. The sample consisted of PBMCs. This TCR was sampled from a human donor in good health (CMV status not recorded). Some clones in this sample may be carry-over from other donors' samples.

Here the CDR3 reads CASSPRGLEQYF. CDR3 nucleotide sequence: TGTGCCAGCAGCCCCAGGGGGCTCGAGCAGTACTTC. This chain connects TRBV6-1 to TRBJ2-7, with 8 positions matching TRBD1. Germline lookup yields CDR1 MNHNS and CDR2 SASEGT. This CDR3 has 12 residues. V lost 6 bases to trimming and J lost 6 bases; unmatched junction nucleotides: 4.